This record looks at one T cell receptor beta chain sequence and its context. No cognate antigen has been identified for it. Base qualities are not at hand, and no much larger clone is one base apart. This sample is part of a study of blood T cell repertoires in COVID-19 (dated by TCRdb to the early 2020s). Describing the broader study: Samples covering the acute and convalescent phases of COVID-19 were provided by collaborators in the United States, Italy and Spain. Nearly every sample came with metadata listing a de-identified subject ID, COVID-19 status, age in years and sex. The material from the prospective study consisted of cDNA or gDNA derived from T cells, B-cell-depleted T cells, or PBMCs. The repertoires were released in a freely available public database meant as a resource for research on the immune response to SARS-CoV-2. Where HLA class I and class II types were available, the types were taken from metadata supplied by the sample provider, not from assay-based typing. Samples came from the ongoing ImmuneRACE study (first 160 participants) plus 1,254 subjects from 6 global collaborators. Subjects who had been exposed to COVID-19, were actively infected with it, or had recovered from it provided the deeply sampled blood TCRbeta repertoires that made up the dataset.

Collaborating institutions collected whole blood in K2EDTA tubes following their own protocols. For TCRbeta analysis, collaborator samples were shipped as frozen whole blood, as isolated PBMCs, or as DNA extracted from either sample type. The immunoSEQ Assay, a bias-controlled multiplex PCR, was used to amplify TCRbeta CDR3 regions from genomic DNA. The paper's processing steps were these. The number of nucleated cells in each sample was estimated by amplification of reference gene primers within the assay. Sequence reads were collapsed and filtered to measure the absolute abundance of every unique TCRbeta CDR3 rearrangement. For each sample, productive Simpson clonality was calculated as the square root of Simpson's diversity index across productive rearrangements. Here the immuneACCESS table is served through TCRdb, limited to in-frame sequences with V and J called. Missing clones are a known gap in these copies; in checked studies unresolved V genes cover under half, and the rest lacks a known reason. The V and J calls and clone size come from that table; D and trimming were worked out from the DNA. A total of about 300,000 clones appear in this sample, 86% of them only once. The top ten clones comprise about 1.7% of the sample.

Study-wide findings and limitations: Clinical and demographic metadata were provided uncurated, with the amount varying by source and participant.

The germline V gene encodes CDR1 MGHRA and CDR2 YSYEKL. V is cut by 4 bases and J by 7 bases, and the space between the germline ends is 26 bases. There are 17 amino acids in the CDR3, from cysteine to phenylalanine inclusive. The read is trimmed to its CDR3 DNA, 51 bases read in frame from base 1. Sequencing was performed on peripheral blood. The clonotype was recovered from a woman aged 45-60 years with acute or convalescent COVID-19. Recombination linked TRBV4-1 to TRBJ2-7; the D gene is possibly TRBD2, with 5 bases matching. The CDR3 protein sequence reads: CASSPTTIVAASGEQYF. The sequenced DNA is TGCGCCAGCAGCCCTACGACTATTGTGGCCGCCTCGGGGGAGCAGTACTTC.